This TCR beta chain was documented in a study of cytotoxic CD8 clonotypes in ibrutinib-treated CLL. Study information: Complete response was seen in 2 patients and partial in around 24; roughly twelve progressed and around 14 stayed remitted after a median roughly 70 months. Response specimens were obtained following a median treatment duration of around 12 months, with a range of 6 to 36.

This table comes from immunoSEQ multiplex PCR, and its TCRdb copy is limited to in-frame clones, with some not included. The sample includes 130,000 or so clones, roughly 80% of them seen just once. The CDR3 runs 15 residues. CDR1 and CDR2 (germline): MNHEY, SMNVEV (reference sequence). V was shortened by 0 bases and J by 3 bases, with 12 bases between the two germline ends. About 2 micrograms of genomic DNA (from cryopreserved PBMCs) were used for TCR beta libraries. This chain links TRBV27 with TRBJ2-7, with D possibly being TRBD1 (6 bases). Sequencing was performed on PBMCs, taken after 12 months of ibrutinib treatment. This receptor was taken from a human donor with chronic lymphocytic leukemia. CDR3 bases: TGTGCCAGCAGTTTATCGGGACATGAAAACTACGAGCAGTACTTC. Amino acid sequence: CASSLSGHENYEQYF.